These 25 T cell receptor beta chains share one sample of origin, sequenced in a study of cytomegalovirus exposure and HLA in healthy donors. PCR involved 60 Vbeta and 13 Jbeta primers. Data came from immunoSEQ multiplex PCR; TCRdb stores just in-frame clones and leaves some out. The sample includes 100,000 to 120,000 clones, around 85% of them seen just once. The specimen was PBMCs. Source of these receptors: a man aged 35 to 55 in good health and CMV-seronegative.

The gene calls are TRBV7-9 and TRBJ1-6; D remains ambiguous. The germline V gene encodes CDR1 SEHNR and CDR2 FQNEAQ (reference sequence). The CDR3 runs to 12 residues. With 2 bases removed from V and 7 bases from J, the gap between germline ends came to 3 bases. The CDR3 sequence: CASSLINSPLHF. CDR3 coding DNA: TGTGCCAGCAGCTTAATAAATTCACCCCTCCACTTT.

This clone came up a few times. The chain uses TRBV6-5 and TRBJ1-2; TRBD1 agrees at 8 bases. CDR1 MNHEY and CDR2 SVGAGI come from the germline V gene. J gave up 8 bases and V 8 bases, and 13 bases lay outside the gene matches. The CDR3 consists of 14 residues. This CDR3 reads CASGIKGQGRGYTF. The DNA of the CDR3 is TGTGCCAGCGGGATTAAAGGACAGGGAAGAGGCTACACCTTC.

This rearrangement joins TRBV19 to TRBJ1-1; TRBD1 matches at 8 bases. Germline CDR1 and CDR2: LNHDA and SQIVND (reference sequence). V was clipped by 7 bases and J by 0 bases; unmatched bases: 10. The length of the CDR3 is 16 residues. The CDR3 is CASTKQGDLMNTEAFF. The CDR3 nucleotides read TGTGCCAGTACTAAACAGGGGGACCTCATGAACACTGAAGCTTTCTTT. Looking up the rest from reference TRBV19 and TRBJ1-1 gives the full variable domain: DGGITQSPKYLFRKEGQNVTLSCEQNLNHDAMYWYRQDPGQGLRLIYYSQIVNDFQKGDIAEGYSVSREKKESFPLTVTSAQKNPTAFYLCASTKQGDLMNTEAFFGQGTRLTVV.

The V call is TRBV7-9, the J call TRBJ2-7; 7 bases are shared with TRBD1. V lost 4 bases to trimming and J lost 2 bases; unmatched junction nucleotides: 14. In germline, CDR1 is SEHNR, CDR2 FQNEAQ (reference sequence). There are 17 residues in the CDR3. In DNA, the CDR3 is TGTGCCAGCAGCTCGCGTCTTACCGGGACAGTCCCCTACGAGCAGTACTTC. Protein sequence: CASSSRLTGTVPYEQYF. Complete variable domain (other parts from reference TRBV7-9 and TRBJ2-7): DTGVSQNPRHKITKRGQNVTFRCDPISEHNRLYWYRQTLGQGPEFLTYFQNEAQLEKSRLLSDRFSAERPKGSFSTLEIQRTEQGDSAMYLCASSSRLTGTVPYEQYFGPGTRLTVT.

This chain connects TRBV9 to TRBJ2-3; D not resolved. Germline lookup yields CDR1 SGDLS and CDR2 YYNGEE. Trimming cost V 0 bases and J 2 bases, with 7 bases left between them. CDR3 length equals 14 residues. The CDR3 coding sequence is TGTGCCAGCAGCGTAGGGCAGTCCACAGATACGCAGTATTTT. It is translated as CASSVGQSTDTQYF.

This chain uses TRBV27 with TRBJ2-7, with D tentatively TRBD1 (5 bases). The CDR3 contains 12 residues. V lost 5 bases, J lost 7 bases, and 12 bases lay in between. Germline assignment: CDR1 MNHEY and CDR2 SMNVEV (reference sequence). In DNA, the CDR3 is TGTGCCAGCAGTAACACCTACAGGGAGCAGTACTTC. Translation gives CASSNTYREQYF.

The table lists this clone with a count of one. The CDR3, as DNA: TGTGCCAGCAGTGAAGGCGGCGGTTACACAGATACGCAGTATTTT. Translation: CASSEGGGYTDTQYF. This rearrangement joins TRBV2 to TRBJ2-3; D unclear. This CDR3 region has 15 residues. V was pared by 1 base and J by 2 bases, with 10 bases between. CDR1 SNHLY and CDR2 FYNNEI come from the germline V gene.

The sample holds one count of this clone. The rearrangement joins TRBV15 to TRBJ2-1, with TRBD2 matching 11 bases. The CDR3 covers 14 residues. V shed 8 bases, J shed 10 bases, and the junction held 10 bases outside the gene matches. Germline V gene data show CDR1 as LNHNV and CDR2 as YYDKDF (reference sequence). CDR3 nucleotides: TGTGCCACCGCCCTAGCGGGGGGTATGGGCGAGCAGTTCTTC. Protein sequence: CATALAGGMGEQFF.

The chain has TRBV6-5 and TRBJ1-1; perhaps TRBD1 as D (5 bases). The CDR3 extends over 14 amino acids. Per germline, CDR1 MNHEY and CDR2 SVGAGI. With 6 bases removed from V and 1 base from J, the gap between germline ends came to 12 bases. CDR3 in amino acids: CASSRRTPNTEAFF. The DNA for the CDR3 is TGTGCCAGCAGCCGACGGACACCGAACACTGAAGCTTTCTTT.

The V and J genes are TRBV9 and TRBJ2-1; tentative D call: TRBD2 (6 bases). The length of the CDR3 is 16 residues. Trimming took 2 bases from V and 0 from J, leaving 12 bases between them. Germline CDR1 and CDR2: SGDLS and YYNGEE. For the CDR3, the DNA is TGTGCCAGCAGCGTCTCGACAGCGGGCTCCTACAATGAGCAGTTCTTC. Residues: CASSVSTAGSYNEQFF.

This chain links TRBV28 with TRBJ1-2, with D perhaps TRBD1 (6 bases). Germline-derived CDR1 and CDR2 are MDHEN and SYDVKM. The CDR3 spans 14 residues. The V end was cut by 3 bases, the J end by 2 bases, with 10 bases between. As DNA, the CDR3 is TGTGCCAGCAGTTTGCCCCAGGGGAACTATGGCTACACCTTC. Encoded protein: CASSLPQGNYGYTF.

V usage is TRBV19 and J usage is TRBJ2-7; 7 bases fit TRBD2. This CDR3 spans 12 amino acids. The trim removed 6 bases at V and 3 bases at J, leaving 2 bases unmatched. Germline V CDR1 and CDR2: LNHDA, SQIVND (reference sequence). In nucleotides, the CDR3 is TGTGCCAGTAGCCAGCGGGACTACGAGCAGTACTTC. It codes for CASSQRDYEQYF.

This chain uses TRBV6-5 with TRBJ2-1; TRBD2 agrees at 9 bases. The CDR3 totals 16 residues. Germline V gives CDR1 MNHEY, CDR2 SVGAGI. V was clipped by 0 bases and J by 1 base; unmatched bases: 1. This chain's CDR3 is CASSYSSGGSYNEQFF. The DNA for the CDR3 is TGTGCCAGCAGTTACTCGAGCGGGGGGTCCTACAATGAGCAGTTCTTC.

This clone was observed a few times. The chain employs TRBV2 and TRBJ2-1, with 8 bases fitting TRBD1. This CDR3 is 15 amino acids long. Losses at the gene ends were 5 bases for V and 6 bases for J; bases not matched to a gene: 9. Per the germline V gene, CDR1 is SNHLY and CDR2 is FYNNEI. The CDR3 loop reads CASSLDRAPLNEQFF. The CDR3 bases are TGTGCCAGCAGTTTGGACAGGGCCCCTCTCAATGAGCAGTTCTTC.

V is TRBV4-2 and J is TRBJ1-6, with TRBD1 identical over 7 bases. V gave up 0 bases and J gave up 7 bases; unmatched junction bases: 12. The CDR3 loop spans 18 amino acids. Germline assignment: CDR1 LGHNA and CDR2 YNFKEQ. The CDR3 DNA is TGTGCCAGCAGCCAAGATGGAATAGTCGGACAGGCAAATTCACCCCTCCACTTT. It is translated as CASSQDGIVGQANSPLHF.

The chain is built from TRBV7-9 and TRBJ2-7; 10 nucleotides line up with TRBD1. CDR1 is SEHNR, CDR2 FQNEAQ, per germline (reference sequence). V dropped 5 bases and J dropped 2; count of bases not matched to a gene: 6. The length of the CDR3 is 15 residues. DNA for the CDR3: TGTGCCAGCAGCCCCCGACAGGGGGCGACCTACGAGCAGTACTTC. Its translation: CASSPRQGATYEQYF.

This clone has just one count. This chain links TRBV28 with TRBJ1-2; 7 positions match TRBD1. The V gene's germline CDR1 is MDHEN and CDR2 SYDVKM. Unmatched junction bases numbered 9, after V lost 7 bases and J lost 4 bases. This CDR3 region has 14 residues. The CDR3 bases are TGTGCCAGCACCGGGCAGGGGGTTCTCTATGGCTACACCTTC. This gives the protein CASTGQGVLYGYTF.

The V and J genes are TRBV29-1 and TRBJ2-5; 8 bases map to TRBD1. The CDR3 contains 12 residues. Germline values: CDR1 SQVTM, CDR2 ANQGSEA. V lost 5 bases, J lost 2 bases, and 1 base stayed unmatched. CDR3 region: CSVRTGQETQYF. CDR3 DNA sequence: TGCAGCGTTCGGACAGGGCAAGAGACCCAGTACTTC.

V and J are TRBV6-5 and TRBJ2-5; TRBD1 might be the D (6 bases). The germline gives CDR1 MNHEY, CDR2 SVGAGI. Trimming cost V 0 bases and J 5 bases, with 10 bases left between them. This CDR3 is built from 14 residues. CDR3 loop: CASSYSRTGETQYF. The CDR3 DNA reads as TGTGCCAGCAGTTACTCGAGAACAGGGGAGACCCAGTACTTC.

The chain couples TRBV9 to TRBJ1-6; D possibly corresponds to TRBD1 (6 bases). The CDR3 has 15 amino acids. Per the germline V gene, CDR1 is SGDLS and CDR2 is YYNGEE. Trimming left V 0 bases short and J 5 bases short, with 9 bases between. CDR3 sequence (DNA): TGTGCCAGCAGCGTAGTCCCAGGGGATAATTCACCCCTCCACTTT. Protein product: CASSVVPGDNSPLHF.

The chain uses TRBV6-7 and TRBJ1-1; TRBD1 matches at 7 bases. TRBV6-7 is identified as an open reading frame with a role that is uncertain. With 2 bases clipped from V and 2 bases from J, the junction kept 8 bases outside the gene matches. The CDR3 totals 16 residues. Written as DNA, the CDR3 is TGTGCCAGCAGTTACCCCCGGGACAGTGGAAACACTGAAGCTTTCTTT. Its protein is CASSYPRDSGNTEAFF.

The chain links TRBV7-2 to TRBJ1-5; 9 bases are shared with TRBD1. The CDR3 contains 16 residues. Germline V lookup: CDR1 SGHTA, CDR2 FQGNSA. Trimming took 1 base from V and 3 from J; bases not matched to a gene: 4. The CDR3 DNA is TGTGCCAGCAGCTTAGTTGGGACAGGGTCCAATCAGCCCCAGCATTTT. This encodes CASSLVGTGSNQPQHF.

The V call is TRBV19, the J call TRBJ1-2; D possibly corresponds to TRBD1 (5 bases). Trimming took 0 bases from V and 4 from J, leaving 9 bases between them. Germline V gene sequence: CDR1 LNHDA, CDR2 SQIVND (reference sequence). The CDR3 extends over 14 amino acids. CDR3 sequence reads: CASSIDSTVYGYTF. The CDR3 DNA sequence: TGTGCCAGTAGTATAGATTCGACAGTCTATGGCTACACCTTC.

This clone has just one count. This is likely a read error, given that the CDR3 carries no conserved phenylalanine or tryptophan at its end. The limits of the CDR3 on the DNA are not certain, so only TCRdb's listed CDR3 is given. V usage is TRBV6-1 and J usage is TRBJ1-2; TRBD1, as called in the table, went unchecked against the DNA. Inclusive of both ends, the CDR3 amounts to 12 amino acids. The germline CDR1 and CDR2 sequences are MNHNS and SASEGT. This CDR3 is CASSEAGGQKVV.

This sequence joins TRBV7-2 and TRBJ1-1; D gene ambiguous. V gave up 6 bases and J gave up 4 bases, with 12 bases separating them. Germline CDR1 reads SGHTA; CDR2 reads FQGNSA. The CDR3 contains 13 residues. CDR3 sequence: CASSLAGITEAFF. CDR3 nucleotide sequence: TGTGCCAGCAGTCTAGCGGGGATCACTGAAGCTTTCTTT.